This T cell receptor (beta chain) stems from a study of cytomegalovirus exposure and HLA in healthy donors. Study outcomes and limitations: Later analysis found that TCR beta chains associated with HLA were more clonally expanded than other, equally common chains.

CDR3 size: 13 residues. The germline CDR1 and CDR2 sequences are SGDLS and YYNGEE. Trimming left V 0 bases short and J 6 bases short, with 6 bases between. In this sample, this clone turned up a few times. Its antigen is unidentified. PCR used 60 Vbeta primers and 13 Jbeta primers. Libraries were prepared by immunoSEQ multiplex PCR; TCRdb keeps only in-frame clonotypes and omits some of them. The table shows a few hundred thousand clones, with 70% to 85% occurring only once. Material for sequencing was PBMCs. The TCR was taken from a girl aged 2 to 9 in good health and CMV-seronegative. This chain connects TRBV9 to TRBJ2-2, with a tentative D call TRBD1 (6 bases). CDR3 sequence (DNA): TGTGCCAGCAGCGTAGACAGGGCCGGGGAGCTGTTTTTT. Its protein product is CASSVDRAGELFF.